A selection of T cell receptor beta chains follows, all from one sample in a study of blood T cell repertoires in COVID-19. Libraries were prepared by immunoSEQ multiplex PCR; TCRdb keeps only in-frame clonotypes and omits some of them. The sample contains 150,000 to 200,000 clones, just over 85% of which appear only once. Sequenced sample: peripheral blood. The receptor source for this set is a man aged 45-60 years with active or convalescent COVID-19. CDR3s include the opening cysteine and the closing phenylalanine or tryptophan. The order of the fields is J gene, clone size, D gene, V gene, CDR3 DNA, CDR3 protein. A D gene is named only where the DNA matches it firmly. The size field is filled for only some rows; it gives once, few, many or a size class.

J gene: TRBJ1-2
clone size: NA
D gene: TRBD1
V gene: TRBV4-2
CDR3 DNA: TGTGCCAGCAGCCTAGACGGGACAGATCATTATGGCTACACCTTC
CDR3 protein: CASSLDGTDHYGYTF

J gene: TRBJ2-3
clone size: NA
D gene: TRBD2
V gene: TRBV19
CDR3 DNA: TGTGCCAGTAGTGGACTAGCGGAGTTAACTAGCACAGATACGCAGTATTTT
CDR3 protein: CASSGLAELTSTDTQYF

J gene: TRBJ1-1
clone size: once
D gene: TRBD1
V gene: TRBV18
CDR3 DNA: TGTGCCAGCTTTTCTAATGGCCCGAGGACAGGGGGGGGAGCTTTCTTT
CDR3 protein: CASFSNGPRTGGGAFF

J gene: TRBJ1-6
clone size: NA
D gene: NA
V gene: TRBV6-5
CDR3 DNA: TGTGCCAGCAGTTACTCCTATAGTTCACCCCTCCACTTT
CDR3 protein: CASSYSYSSPLHF

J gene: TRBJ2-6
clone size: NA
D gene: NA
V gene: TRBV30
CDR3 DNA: TGTGCCTGGAGTGTGACCACTATTGGGGCCAACGTCCTGACTTTC
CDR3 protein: CAWSVTTIGANVLTF

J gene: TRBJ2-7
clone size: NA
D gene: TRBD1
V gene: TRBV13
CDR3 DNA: TGTGCCAGCAGCTTAAGGGGGGACAGGGGTTACGAGCAGTACTTC
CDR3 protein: CASSLRGDRGYEQYF

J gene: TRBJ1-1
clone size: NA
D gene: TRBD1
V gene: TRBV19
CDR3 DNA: TGTGCCAGTAGTATCTATTCCAGGGGGCCGAACACTGAAGCTTTCTTT
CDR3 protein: CASSIYSRGPNTEAFF

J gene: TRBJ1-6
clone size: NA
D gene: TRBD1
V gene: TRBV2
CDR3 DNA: TGTGCCAGCAGACGCGGGACAGGGGGAAATTATTCACCCCTCCACTTT
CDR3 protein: CASRRGTGGNYSPLHF

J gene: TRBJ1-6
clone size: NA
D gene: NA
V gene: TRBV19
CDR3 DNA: TGTGCCAGTGCGGAAACTAAAGGATCACCCCTCCACTTT
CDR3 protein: CASAETKGSPLHF

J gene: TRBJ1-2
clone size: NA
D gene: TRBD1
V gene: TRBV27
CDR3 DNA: TGTGCCAGCAGTAGACAGGGGTTCGGCTACACCTTC
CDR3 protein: CASSRQGFGYTF

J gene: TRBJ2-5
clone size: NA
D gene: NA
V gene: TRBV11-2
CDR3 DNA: TGTGCCAGCAGCTCGAGACGGACAAAAGTGGAGACCCAGTACTTC
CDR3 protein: CASSSRRTKVETQYF

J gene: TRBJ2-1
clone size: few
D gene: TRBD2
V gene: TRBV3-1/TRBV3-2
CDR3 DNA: TGTGCCAGCAGCCGTAGCGAGGCGGCTAGCGGGCCGGAGCAGTTCTTC
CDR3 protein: CASSRSEAASGPEQFF

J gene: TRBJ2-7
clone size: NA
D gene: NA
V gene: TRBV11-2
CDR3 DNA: TGTGCCAGCAGCTTAGGAGGCTACGGCTCCTACGAGCAGTACTTC
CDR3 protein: CASSLGGYGSYEQYF

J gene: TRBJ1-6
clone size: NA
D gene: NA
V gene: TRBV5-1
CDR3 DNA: TGCGCCAGCAGCTTGGGACAGGTGAATTCACCCCTCCACTTT
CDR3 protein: CASSLGQVNSPLHF

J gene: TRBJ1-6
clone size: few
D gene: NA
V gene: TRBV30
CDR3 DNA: TGTGCCTGGAGTGGGGGGGTGGGCCAGTATAATTCACCCCTCCACTTT
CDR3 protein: CAWSGGVGQYNSPLHF

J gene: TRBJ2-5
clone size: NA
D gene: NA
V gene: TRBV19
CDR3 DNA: TGTGCCAGTAGCTCGGGGGGCATACTCCGAGAGACCCAGTACTTC
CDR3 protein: CASSSGGILRETQYF

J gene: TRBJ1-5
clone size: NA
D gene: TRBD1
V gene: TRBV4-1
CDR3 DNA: TGCGCCAGCAGTAGGGGACAGGGACGCAATCAGCCCCAGCATTTT
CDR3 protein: CASSRGQGRNQPQHF

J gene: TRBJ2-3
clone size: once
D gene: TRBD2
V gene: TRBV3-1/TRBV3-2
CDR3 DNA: TGTGCCAGCAGCCAAGTAGAACTAGCGGGCACAGATACGCAGTATTTT
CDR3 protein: CASSQVELAGTDTQYF

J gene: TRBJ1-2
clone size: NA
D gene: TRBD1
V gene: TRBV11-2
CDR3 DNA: TGTGCCAGCAGCTTAGCTTTCGGGACAGGGGGTGGCTACACCTTC
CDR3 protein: CASSLAFGTGGGYTF

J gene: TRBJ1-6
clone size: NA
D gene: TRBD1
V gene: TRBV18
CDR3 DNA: TGTGCCAGCTCAACGGGAAGTGGACAGGGAGGTTCACCCCTCCACTTT
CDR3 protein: CASSTGSGQGGSPLHF

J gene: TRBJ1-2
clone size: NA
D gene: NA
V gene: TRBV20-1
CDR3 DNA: TGCAGTGCTAGACACACCAATGGCTACACCTTC
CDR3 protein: CSARHTNGYTF

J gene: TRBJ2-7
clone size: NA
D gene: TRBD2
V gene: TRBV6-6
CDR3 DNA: TGTGCCAGCAGTAACCAACTAGCGGGGGAGCAGTACTTC
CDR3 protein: CASSNQLAGEQYF

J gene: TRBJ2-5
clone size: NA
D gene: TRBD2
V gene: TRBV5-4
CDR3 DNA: TGTGCCAGCAGCTTGCGGGGGGGGGAGACCCAGTACTTC
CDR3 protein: CASSLRGGETQYF

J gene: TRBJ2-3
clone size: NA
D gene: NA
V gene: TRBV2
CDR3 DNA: TGTGCCAGCGCCCAGAGGGCCACAGATACGCAGTATTTT
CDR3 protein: CASAQRATDTQYF

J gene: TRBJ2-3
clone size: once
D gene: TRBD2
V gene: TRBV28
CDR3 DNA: TGTGCCAGCAGTTTAGATGCTCGGGCTAGCGGGAGCACAGATACGCAGTATTTT
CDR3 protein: CASSLDARASGSTDTQYF

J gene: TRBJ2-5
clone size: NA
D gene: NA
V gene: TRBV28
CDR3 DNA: TGTGCCAGCAGTTTATCTGAGACCCAGTACTTC
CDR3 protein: CASSLSETQYF

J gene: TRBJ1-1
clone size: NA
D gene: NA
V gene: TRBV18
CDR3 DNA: TGTGCCAGCTCACCACCACAGTCTCCCACTGAAGCTTTCTTT
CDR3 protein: CASSPPQSPTEAFF

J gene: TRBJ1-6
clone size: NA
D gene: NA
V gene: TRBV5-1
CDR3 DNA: TGCGCCAGCAGCTTGGCCACAGAGGGTTCACCCCTCCACTTT
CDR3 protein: CASSLATEGSPLHF

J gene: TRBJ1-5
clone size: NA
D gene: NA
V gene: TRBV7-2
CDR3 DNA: TGTGCCAGCAGCGCAGGGCAGGGCCTCAATCAGCCCCAGCATTTT
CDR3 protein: CASSAGQGLNQPQHF

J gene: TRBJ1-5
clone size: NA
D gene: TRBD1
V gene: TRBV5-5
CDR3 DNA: TGTGCCAGCAGCTGGACTTCCGGGACAGGGGACCAGCCCCAGCATTTT
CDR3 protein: CASSWTSGTGDQPQHF

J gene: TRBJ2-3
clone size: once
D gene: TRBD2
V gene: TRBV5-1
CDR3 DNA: TGCGCCAGCAGTTCCTATCTGTGGGGGAGGGCAGATACGCAGTATTTT
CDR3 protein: CASSSYLWGRADTQYF

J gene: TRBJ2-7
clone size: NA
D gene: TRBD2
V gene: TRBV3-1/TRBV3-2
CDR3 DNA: TGTGCCAGCAGCCAGGGACTAGCGGCCGAGCAGTACTTC
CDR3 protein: CASSQGLAAEQYF

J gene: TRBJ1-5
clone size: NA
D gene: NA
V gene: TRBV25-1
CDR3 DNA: TGTGCCAGCCAGTACGATAGCAATCAGCCCCAGCATTTT
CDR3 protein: CASQYDSNQPQHF

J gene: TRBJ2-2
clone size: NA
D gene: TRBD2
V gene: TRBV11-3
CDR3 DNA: TGTGCCAGCAGCTTTGGGATGGTCCTAGCGGGAATGGGGGACCCCGGGGAGCTGTTTTTT
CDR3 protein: CASSFGMVLAGMGDPGELFF

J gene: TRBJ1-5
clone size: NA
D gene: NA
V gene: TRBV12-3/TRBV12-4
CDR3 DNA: TGTGCCAGCAGTTTGGGGGGGCGAGGGCCCCAGCATTTT
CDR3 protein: CASSLGGRGPQHF

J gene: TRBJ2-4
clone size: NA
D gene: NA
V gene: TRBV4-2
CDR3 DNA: TGTGCCAGCAGCCAAGTAGCTTCCGGGAGCATGCATTCCAAAAACATTCAGTACTTC
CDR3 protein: CASSQVASGSMHSKNIQYF

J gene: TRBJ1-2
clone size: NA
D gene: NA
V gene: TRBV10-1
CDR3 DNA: TGCGCCAGCAGTGAGTCTGCAGGGAATGGCTACACCTTC
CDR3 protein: CASSESAGNGYTF

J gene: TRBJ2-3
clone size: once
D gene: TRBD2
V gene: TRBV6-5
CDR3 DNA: TGTGCCAGCATCCCAGCGGGGGAAGATACGCAGTATTTT
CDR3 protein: CASIPAGEDTQYF

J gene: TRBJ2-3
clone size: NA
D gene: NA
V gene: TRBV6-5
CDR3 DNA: TGTGCCAGCAGCGGACAGAGCACAGATACGCAGTATTTT
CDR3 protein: CASSGQSTDTQYF

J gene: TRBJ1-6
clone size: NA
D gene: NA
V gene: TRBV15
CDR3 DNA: TGTGCCACCAGCAGAGAGGACAGCGGCTCACCCCTCCACTTT
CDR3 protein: CATSREDSGSPLHF

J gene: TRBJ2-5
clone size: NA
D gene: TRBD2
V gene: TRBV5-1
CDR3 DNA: TGCGCCAGCAGACCTACGGGACTAGCGGAGGGGACCCAGTACTTC
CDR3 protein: CASRPTGLAEGTQYF

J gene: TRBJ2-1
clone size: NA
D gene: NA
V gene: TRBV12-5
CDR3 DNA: TGTGCTAGTGGTTTGGTACCCGGAGGCAGCGACAATGAGCAGTTCTTC
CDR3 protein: CASGLVPGGSDNEQFF

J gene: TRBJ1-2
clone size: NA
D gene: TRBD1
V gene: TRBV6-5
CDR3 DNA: TGTGCCAGCAGTTACGGGACAGGGGCCCTCTATGGCTACACCTTC
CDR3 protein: CASSYGTGALYGYTF

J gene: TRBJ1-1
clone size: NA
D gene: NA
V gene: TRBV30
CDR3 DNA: TGTGCCTGGGCCCTTCGGAGGAACACTGAAGCTTTCTTT
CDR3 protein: CAWALRRNTEAFF

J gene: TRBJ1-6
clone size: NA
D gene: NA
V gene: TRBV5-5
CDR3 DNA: TGTGCCAGCAGCAGAGAGGGGCAGGGACTTTCACCCCTCCACTTT
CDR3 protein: CASSREGQGLSPLHF

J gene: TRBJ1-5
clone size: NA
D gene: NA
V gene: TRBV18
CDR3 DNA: TGTGCCAGCTCACCTACCGTGGCAAGGGGAGGCAATCAGTCCCAGCATTTT
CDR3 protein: CASSPTVARGGNQSQHF

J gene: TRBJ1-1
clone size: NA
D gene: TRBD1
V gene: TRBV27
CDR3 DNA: TGTGCCAGCAGGGGCGGACAGGGTGCTGAAGCTTTCTTT
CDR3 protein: CASRGGQGAEAFF

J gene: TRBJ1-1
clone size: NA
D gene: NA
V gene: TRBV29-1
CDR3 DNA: TGCAGCGTTGCTGTAGTCCAGAACACTGAAGCTTTCTTT
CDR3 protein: CSVAVVQNTEAFF

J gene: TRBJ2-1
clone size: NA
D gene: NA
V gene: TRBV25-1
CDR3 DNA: TGTGCCAGCGGGGGTCTAGCGTACAATGAGCAGTTCTTC
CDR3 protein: CASGGLAYNEQFF

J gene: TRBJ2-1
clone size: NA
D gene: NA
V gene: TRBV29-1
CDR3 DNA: TGCAGCGTTGAAGATGGAGGAACAGTGACCCCCAATGAGCAGTTCTTC
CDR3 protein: CSVEDGGTVTPNEQFF

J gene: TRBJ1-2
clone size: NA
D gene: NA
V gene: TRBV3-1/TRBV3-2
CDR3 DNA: TGTGCCAGCAGCCAAGATTCATTGGTCACGACGGGTGGCTACACCTTC
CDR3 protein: CASSQDSLVTTGGYTF

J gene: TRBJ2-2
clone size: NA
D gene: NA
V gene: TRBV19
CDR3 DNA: TGTGCCAGTAGCGTAACTTGGACAGTCGGCACCGGGGAGCTGTTTTTT
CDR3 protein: CASSVTWTVGTGELFF

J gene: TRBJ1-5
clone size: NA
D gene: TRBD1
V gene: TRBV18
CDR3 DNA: TGTGCCAGCTCACCAGGGGCAGGGGGCGGTCAGCCCCAGCATTTT
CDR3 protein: CASSPGAGGGQPQHF

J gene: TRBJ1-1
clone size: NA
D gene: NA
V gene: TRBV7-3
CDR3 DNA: TGTGCCAGCAGTTTGGCCGAGAACACTGAAGCTTTCTTT
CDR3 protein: CASSLAENTEAFF

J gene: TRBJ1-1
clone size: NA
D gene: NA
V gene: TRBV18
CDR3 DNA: TGTGCCAGCTCACCGGTACTCTTGGGGAGAACTGAAGCTTTCTTT
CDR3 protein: CASSPVLLGRTEAFF

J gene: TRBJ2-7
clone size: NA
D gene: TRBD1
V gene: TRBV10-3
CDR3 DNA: TGTGCCATCAGTGACCCCCGGGACAGGACCTCCTACGAGCAGTACTTC
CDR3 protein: CAISDPRDRTSYEQYF

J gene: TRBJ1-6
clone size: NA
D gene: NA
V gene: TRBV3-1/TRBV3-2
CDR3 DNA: TGTGCCAGCAGCGAACAGTTGGGTAATTCACCCCTCCACTTT
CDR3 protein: CASSEQLGNSPLHF

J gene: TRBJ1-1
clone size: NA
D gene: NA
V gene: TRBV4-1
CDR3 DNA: TGCGCCAGCAGCCCTACGCCTTCGACAGTGAACACTGAAGCTTTCTTT
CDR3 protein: CASSPTPSTVNTEAFF

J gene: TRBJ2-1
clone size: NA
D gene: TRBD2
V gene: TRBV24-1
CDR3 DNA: TGTGCCACCAGTGACTTGACTAGCGGGACCTTGGATGAGCAGTTCTTC
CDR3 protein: CATSDLTSGTLDEQFF

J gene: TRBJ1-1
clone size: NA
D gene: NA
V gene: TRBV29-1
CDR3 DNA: TGCAGCGTTTATTCCCCGAACACTGAAGCTTTCTTT
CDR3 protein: CSVYSPNTEAFF